This T cell receptor beta chain was captured by sequencing in a study of T-cell reconstitution after alpha-beta-depleted transplantation in children. This clonotype was counted many times. Between the trimmed V and J ends, which lost 1 base and 4 bases, there was a span of 11 bases. Germline V gives CDR1 SQVTM, CDR2 ANQGSEA. The CDR3 is made up of 14 amino acids. Construction of the TCRbeta library involved unique molecular identifiers. TCRdb passed the PCR reads through MiXCR, listing each CDR3 protein once. Of hundreds of thousands of distinct CDR3 sequences in the sample, around 13% were seen once.

The TCR comes from a girl aged 2-10 years with congenital amegakaryocytic thrombocytopenia, due to receive a stem cell transplant. The chain links TRBV29-1 to TRBJ2-1; no clear D gene. Sequences were derived from PBMCs, sampled before TCRalphabeta/CD19-depleted stem cell transplant. The CDR3, as DNA: TGCAGCGTTGAAGGCGGAGCCATATACAATGAGCAGTTCTTC. Its protein product is CSVEGGAIYNEQFF.